One and the same sample provided the 10 T cell receptor beta chains below, sequenced in a study of shared clonotypes between healthy human individuals. The assay was immunoSEQ multiplex PCR, and TCRdb's table has in-frame clones only and misses some. The sample has 500,000 or so clones; roughly 95% are singletons. Material for sequencing was naive CD4+ T cells sorted from blood. Specified subset: CD45RA+ positively selected. The receptors come from a young woman in good health.

CDR3 sequence reads: CASSEQRLAGAYTQYF. The CDR3 bases are TGTGCCAGCAGCGAACAAAGACTAGCGGGAGCATATACGCAGTATTTT. The V gene is TRBV11-2, the J gene TRBJ2-3; 12 bases are shared with TRBD2. The junction had 10 bases not matched to a gene; V was cut back by 5 bases and J by 7 bases. The CDR3 covers 16 residues. Germline CDR1 SGHAT, CDR2 FQNNGV.

The J gene is TRBJ2-6, the V gene TRBV19, with D perhaps matching TRBD2 (5 bases). CDR1 is LNHDA and CDR2 is SQIVND in the germline V gene (reference sequence). The CDR3 sequence is 13 residues long. Trimming pared 4 bases from V and 11 bases from J, leaving 12 bases between. The CDR3 sequence: CASSTGREDVLTF. CDR3 DNA sequence: TGTGCCAGTAGTACGGGTCGGGAAGACGTCCTGACTTTC. The complete variable domain, with remaining parts taken from reference TRBV19 and TRBJ2-6, reads DGGITQSPKYLFRKEGQNVTLSCEQNLNHDAMYWYRQDPGQGLRLIYYSQIVNDFQKGDIAEGYSVSREKKESFPLTVTSAQKNPTAFYLCASSTGREDVLTFGAGSRLTVL.

This chain joins TRBV5-1 and TRBJ1-1; 7 bases fit TRBD1. The germline CDR1 and CDR2 sequences are SGHRS and YFSETQ. With V trimmed by 5 bases and J by 1 base, 5 bases remained unmatched. The CDR3 runs 14 residues. The chain's CDR3 is CASRTGTANTEAFF. The CDR3, as DNA: TGCGCCAGCAGAACCGGGACAGCGAACACTGAAGCTTTCTTT.

The rearrangement links TRBV18 to TRBJ2-5; a possible D gene is TRBD1 (6 bases). The CDR3 has 16 amino acids. Germline lookup yields CDR1 KGHSH and CDR2 LQKENI. The V end was cut by 3 bases, the J end by 2 bases, with 16 bases between. The CDR3 here is CASSPLVTGDQETQYF. DNA for the CDR3: TGTGCCAGCTCACCGCTCGTGACAGGCGATCAAGAGACCCAGTACTTC.

The chain employs TRBV4-1 and TRBJ1-4, with D possibly TRBD1 on 5 matching bases. Per germline, CDR1 MGHRA and CDR2 YSYEKL. CDR3 size: 15 residues. Trimming pared 0 bases from V and 3 bases from J, leaving 8 bases between. CDR3 sequence: CASSQDRVANEKLFF. CDR3 DNA: TGCGCCAGCAGCCAAGACAGGGTAGCTAATGAAAAACTGTTTTTT.

This clone was observed a single time. V is TRBV4-2 and J is TRBJ2-7, with 10 bases identical to TRBD1. The CDR3 has 19 amino acids. J lost 4 bases, V lost 0 bases, and 15 bases had no gene match. Per germline, CDR1 LGHNA and CDR2 YNFKEQ. The CDR3 nucleotides are TGTGCCAGCAGCCAAGAAGCGACAGGGGGCGCAGGCGGTCTTTACGAGCAGTACTTC. Translating it yields CASSQEATGGAGGLYEQYF.

The genes are TRBV4-1 and TRBJ2-3; TRBD2 aligns across 8 bases. CDR1 and CDR2 from the germline V gene are MGHRA and YSYEKL. The ends lost 6 bases at V and 1 base at J; junction bases unmatched: 0. There are 13 residues in the CDR3. The CDR3, as DNA: TGCGCCAGCAGGCGGGGGGGCACAGATACGCAGTATTTT. Protein sequence: CASRRGGTDTQYF.

This clone has only a few counts. The rearrangement uses TRBV4-1 and TRBJ1-5; tentative D call: TRBD1 (5 bases). CDR1 and CDR2 from the germline V gene are MGHRA and YSYEKL. V was pared by 1 base and J by 7 bases, with 14 bases between. The CDR3 has 15 residues. The CDR3 spells CASSQGSAGRQPQHF. CDR3 sequence (DNA): TGCGCCAGCAGCCAAGGTTCGGCAGGGAGGCAGCCCCAGCATTTT.

V is TRBV5-8 and J is TRBJ2-1; 10 bases map to TRBD2. This CDR3 has 17 residues. V shed 1 base, J shed 8 bases, and the junction held 12 bases outside the gene matches. Germline CDR1 reads SGHTS; CDR2 reads YDEGEE. The CDR3 here is CASSLLSLAGAVDEQFF. The CDR3 DNA follows: TGTGCCAGCAGCTTGCTTTCGCTAGCGGGAGCAGTTGATGAGCAGTTCTTC.

The chain uses TRBV6-5 and TRBJ2-1, with 10 bases lining up with TRBD1. The CDR3 is 15 residues long. Germline loops: CDR1 MNHEY, CDR2 SVGAGI. V dropped 6 bases and J dropped 3; count of bases not matched to a gene: 5. CDR3 sequence (DNA): TGTGCCAGCAGGACCGGGACAGGGGTCTACAATGAGCAGTTCTTC. This gives the protein CASRTGTGVYNEQFF.